The 24 T cell receptor beta chains listed next were all sequenced from one sample in a study of siplizumab effects on memory and regulatory T cells. Produced via immunoSEQ multiplex PCR; TCRdb's table is partial and in-frame only. The data contain approximately 75,000 clones, 93% of them seen just once; the ten biggest clones take up 4% to 5.5%. Sequenced sample: CD8+ T cells sorted from blood. The receptor set was obtained from a human donor in good health.

J is TRBJ1-1 and V is TRBV13; possible D gene TRBD1, 5 bases. The V end was cut by 7 bases, the J end by 3 bases, with 12 bases between. The CDR3 loop spans 13 amino acids. Germline V gene sequence: CDR1 PRHDT, CDR2 FYEKMQ (reference sequence). The CDR3 DNA sequence: TGTGCCAGCAATAGGGAAGGGGACACTGAAGCTTTCTTT. Translated: CASNREGDTEAFF.

CDR3 protein: CASSERTGGYWETQYF. In DNA form, the CDR3 reads TGTGCCAGCAGTGAACGGACAGGGGGCTATTGGGAGACCCAGTACTTC. V is TRBV6-1 and J is TRBJ2-5, with 11 nucleotides matching TRBD1. The germline CDR1 and CDR2 sequences are MNHNS and SASEGT. V shed 2 bases, J shed 5 bases, and the junction held 7 bases outside the gene matches. The CDR3 totals 16 residues.

CDR3 in amino acids: CASSSRTSGGNYEQYF. CDR3 nucleotide sequence: TGTGCCAGCAGCTCTAGGACTAGCGGGGGGAATTACGAGCAGTACTTC. The chain links TRBV5-5 to TRBJ2-7; 14 bases are a match to TRBD2. J was trimmed by 4 bases and V by 3 bases; bases with no gene match: 6. Per the germline V gene, CDR1 is SGHKS and CDR2 is YYEKEE (reference sequence). This CDR3 contains 16 residues.

CDR3 loop: CASSSGPEATEAFF. CDR3 bases: TGTGCCAGCAGTTCAGGTCCAGAGGCCACTGAAGCTTTCTTT. V gene TRBV6-1 combines with J gene TRBJ1-1; no clear D. The CDR3 contains 14 residues. Germline CDR1 reads MNHNS; CDR2 reads SASEGT. Trimming stripped 5 bases from V and 4 bases from J, with 14 bases between.

The chain recombines TRBV19 with TRBJ2-7, with 7 bases matching TRBD1. This CDR3 is built from 16 residues. In germline, CDR1 is LNHDA, CDR2 SQIVND (reference sequence). Unmatched junction bases numbered 10, after V lost 3 bases and J lost 2 bases. CDR3 sequence reads: CASSIGPPGQTYEQYF. The CDR3 DNA is TGTGCCAGTAGTATCGGGCCCCCGGGACAGACCTACGAGCAGTACTTC.

V is TRBV7-2 and J is TRBJ2-7; D may correspond to TRBD1 or TRBD2 (6 bases each). This CDR3 comprises 14 residues. Germline CDR1 reads SGHTA; CDR2 reads FQGNSA. Trimming took off 1 base at V and 6 bases at J, with 13 bases between the two ends. In DNA form, the CDR3 reads TGTGCCAGCAGCTTAGACGGGGGCCAGTTCGAGCAGTACTTC. Translating it yields CASSLDGGQFEQYF.

The rearrangement joins TRBV9 to TRBJ2-7; no firm D call. The CDR3 length is 15 residues. Trimming took off 0 bases at V and 0 bases at J, with 10 bases between the two ends. The germline V gene has CDR1 SGDLS and CDR2 YYNGEE. CDR3 amino acids: CASSVGHGGSYEQYF. In DNA, the CDR3 is TGTGCCAGCAGCGTAGGCCACGGTGGCTCCTACGAGCAGTACTTC.

The rearrangement links TRBV9 to TRBJ2-2, with D unclear. Trimming removed 2 bases from V and 4 bases from J, with 12 bases in between. The CDR3 sequence is 15 residues long. Germline values: CDR1 SGDLS, CDR2 YYNGEE. The CDR3 sequence is CASSVGYLSTGELFF. In DNA form, the CDR3 reads TGTGCCAGCAGCGTCGGATACTTAAGCACCGGGGAGCTGTTTTTT.

The chain is built from TRBV2 and TRBJ1-1, with a weak D call TRBD1 (5 bases). V was shortened by 3 bases and J by 1 base, with 12 bases between the two germline ends. The CDR3 sequence is 15 residues long. Germline V CDR1 and CDR2: SNHLY, FYNNEI. CDR3 protein: CASSEFGGENTEAFF. The CDR3 nucleotides read TGTGCCAGCAGTGAGTTCGGGGGGGAGAACACTGAAGCTTTCTTT.

This chain uses TRBV4-1 with TRBJ1-1; D not certain. The germline gives CDR1 MGHRA, CDR2 YSYEKL. Trimming took off 1 base at V and 4 bases at J, with 7 bases between the two ends. The CDR3 runs to 13 residues. DNA for the CDR3: TGCGCCAGCAGCCAAGGGCCCGGCACTGAAGCTTTCTTT. Translated: CASSQGPGTEAFF.

V is TRBV10-3 and J is TRBJ2-7, with 7 bases that match TRBD1. This CDR3 contains 14 residues. CDR1 is ENHRY, CDR2 SYGVKD, per germline. The ends lost 5 bases at V and 2 bases at J; junction bases unmatched: 6. Here the CDR3 reads CAISLDRPPYEQYF. Here the CDR3 DNA reads TGTGCCATCAGTTTGGACAGGCCCCCCTACGAGCAGTACTTC.

The V and J genes are TRBV9 and TRBJ1-4; no firm D call. CDR3 length: 14 residues. In germline, CDR1 is SGDLS, CDR2 YYNGEE. Trimming took 4 bases from V and 5 from J, leaving 12 bases between them. DNA of the CDR3: TGTGCCAGCAGCTCCGGTCACTCGAATGAAAAACTGTTTTTT. As protein: CASSSGHSNEKLFF.

The chain has TRBV19 and TRBJ2-7, with TRBD1 identical over 8 bases. V was pared by 6 bases and J by 4 bases, with 5 bases of the junction left unmatched. The CDR3 is 13 residues long. From germline, CDR1 is LNHDA and CDR2 SQIVND (reference sequence). The DNA of the CDR3 is TGTGCCAGTAGCCAAGGACAGGGTTACGAGCAGTACTTC. Amino acids: CASSQGQGYEQYF.

V gene TRBV4-3 combines with J gene TRBJ2-7; TRBD1 is a possible D gene (6 bases). This CDR3 has 14 residues. The V and J ends lost 4 bases and 3 bases respectively, with 13 bases between them. Per germline, CDR1 LGHNA and CDR2 YSLEER. CDR3: CASSPSQGSYEQYF. CDR3 in DNA: TGCGCCAGCAGCCCCTCACAGGGAAGCTACGAGCAGTACTTC.

V usage is TRBV29-1 and J usage is TRBJ2-4, with a tentative D call TRBD2 (5 bases). The CDR3 loop spans 14 amino acids. Between the trimmed V and J ends, which lost 3 bases and 0 bases, there was a span of 9 bases. The germline gives CDR1 SQVTM, CDR2 ANQGSEA. CDR3 coding DNA: TGCAGCGTTGAGGAGGTTATAGCCAAAAACATTCAGTACTTC. Amino acids: CSVEEVIAKNIQYF.

This sequence joins TRBV6-1 and TRBJ2-7; 7 bases align to TRBD2. CDR3 length: 15 amino acids. Germline V gene data show CDR1 as MNHNS and CDR2 as SASEGT. The junction had 7 bases not matched to a gene; V was cut back by 3 bases and J by 2 bases. This CDR3 is CASSESGDYTYEQYF. In nucleotides, the CDR3 is TGTGCCAGCAGTGAGTCTGGGGACTACACCTACGAGCAGTACTTC.

The chain carries TRBV11-2 and TRBJ2-1, with TRBD1 identical over 9 bases. The CDR3 sequence is 15 residues long. CDR1 is SGHAT, CDR2 FQNNGV, per germline. The trim removed 5 bases at V and 2 bases at J, leaving 4 bases unmatched. Here the CDR3 reads CASSHGTGTYNEQFF. Written as DNA, the CDR3 is TGTGCCAGCAGCCACGGGACAGGGACCTACAATGAGCAGTTCTTC.

The chain uses TRBV28 and TRBJ1-2; 7 nucleotides line up with TRBD1. The CDR3 sequence is 13 residues long. Trimming cost V 4 bases and J 8 bases; bases outside gene matches: 7. Germline CDR1 and CDR2: MDHEN and SYDVKM. The CDR3 DNA follows: TGTGCCAGCAGTTCCCGGAAAGGGGGCGGCTACACCTTC. It encodes CASSSRKGGGYTF.

CDR3 protein: CASVSGANVLTF. The CDR3 nucleotides read TGCGCCAGCGTCTCTGGGGCCAACGTCCTGACTTTC. The V gene is TRBV5-1, the J gene TRBJ2-6; D not resolved. This CDR3 has 12 amino acids. The V gene lost 7 bases and the J gene lost 0 bases, with 2 bases spanning the gap. Per the germline V gene, CDR1 is SGHRS and CDR2 is YFSETQ.

The chain couples TRBV27 to TRBJ2-1, with 7 bases lining up with TRBD1. The J segment lost 6 bases and the V segment lost 8 bases, leaving 16 bases of the junction unmatched. Germline CDR1 and CDR2: MNHEY and SMNVEV (reference sequence). CDR3 length: 16 amino acids. The CDR3 region is CASASRQTGYGNEQFF. Written as DNA, the CDR3 is TGTGCCAGCGCCTCTAGACAGACAGGGTATGGCAATGAGCAGTTCTTC.

This sequence joins TRBV7-9 and TRBJ1-6; D not certain. The CDR3 is 13 amino acids. Germline V CDR1 and CDR2: SEHNR, FQNEAQ (reference sequence). V shed 8 bases and J shed 10 bases, with 15 bases lying between them. The CDR3, as DNA: TGTGCCAGCCAGAGAGGGTTAATATCACCCCTCCACTTT. Translated: CASQRGLISPLHF.

The genes are TRBV4-3 and TRBJ1-5; possible D gene TRBD1, 5 bases. V gave up 4 bases and J gave up 1 base, with 11 bases separating them. Germline V CDR1 and CDR2: LGHNA, YSLEER. CDR3 length: 15 residues. For the CDR3, the DNA is TGCGCCAGCAGCCCCGGGGGAACGAGCAATCAGCCCCAGCATTTT. It specifies CASSPGGTSNQPQHF.

The chain carries TRBV9 and TRBJ2-2; the D gene is possibly TRBD1 (5 bases). The CDR3 totals 15 residues. The germline gives CDR1 SGDLS, CDR2 YYNGEE. V lost 3 bases and J lost 3, with 12 bases in between. Here the CDR3 DNA reads TGTGCCAGCAGCGGGTGGAAGACAGACACCGGGGAGCTGTTTTTT. Amino acid sequence: CASSGWKTDTGELFF.

The chain joins TRBV27 to TRBJ2-7, with D possibly being TRBD1 (5 bases). Trimming took 6 bases from V and 0 from J, leaving 6 bases between them. The CDR3 covers 12 residues. CDR1 is MNHEY, CDR2 SMNVEV, per germline (reference sequence). CDR3 coding DNA: TGTGCCAGCAGGGGGCTCTCCTACGAGCAGTACTTC. Its protein product is CASRGLSYEQYF.